The subject of this entry is one T cell receptor (beta chain). Antigen: not known. Germline V gives CDR1 ENHRY, CDR2 SYGVKD. The CDR3 covers 19 residues. This sample was included in a study of human CD8 memory T cell subsets. Study outcomes and limitations: Chao1 estimates pointed to stem-like memory T cells having more diversity than precursor exhausted T cells did. When compared with each other, stem-like memory and precursor exhausted T cell repertoires showed minimal overlap.

Investigators built TCR beta libraries using UMI-labeled 5' RACE. Original methodology: Clonotype counts of functional CDR3 beta ranged from 3,000 to 18,000 in each TCR beta library. Reanalyzing the 5' RACE reads, TCRdb keeps one entry per CDR3 protein, without DNA. Clone size and V and J calls follow TCRdb, not the original study. Its table records 10,000 to 11,000 distinct CDR3 sequences. Stem-like CD8+ memory T cells, termed TSTEM, were CCR7+ PD-1- TIGIT-. Sequencing input: CD8+ stem-like memory T cells (TSCM and TCM) sorted from PBMCs. Described subset: stem-like memory CD8 T cells (TSTEM), CCR7+ PD-1- TIGIT-. The receptor comes from a human donor in good health. The rearrangement joins TRBV10-3 to TRBJ2-1; TCRdb gives TRBD2 as the D gene, but with no DNA this cannot be confirmed. This CDR3 is CAISGPETSGGAHSNEQFF.